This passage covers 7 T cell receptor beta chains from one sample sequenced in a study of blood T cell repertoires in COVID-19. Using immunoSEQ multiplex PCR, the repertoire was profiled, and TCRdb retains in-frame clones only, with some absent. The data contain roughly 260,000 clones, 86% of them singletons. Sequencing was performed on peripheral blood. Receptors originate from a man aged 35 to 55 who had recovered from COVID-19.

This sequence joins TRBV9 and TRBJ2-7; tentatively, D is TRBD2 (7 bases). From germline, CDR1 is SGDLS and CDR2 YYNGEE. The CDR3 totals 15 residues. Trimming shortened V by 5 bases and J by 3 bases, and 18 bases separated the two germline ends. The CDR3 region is CASSEGGQELYEQYF. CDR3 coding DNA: TGTGCCAGCAGTGAGGGGGGGCAGGAGCTCTACGAGCAGTACTTC.

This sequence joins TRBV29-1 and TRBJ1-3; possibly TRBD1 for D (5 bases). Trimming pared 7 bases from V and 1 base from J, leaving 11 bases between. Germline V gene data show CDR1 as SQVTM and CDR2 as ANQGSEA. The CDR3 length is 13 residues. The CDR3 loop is CSGQIASGNTIYF. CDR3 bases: TGCAGCGGACAGATTGCATCTGGAAACACCATATATTTT.

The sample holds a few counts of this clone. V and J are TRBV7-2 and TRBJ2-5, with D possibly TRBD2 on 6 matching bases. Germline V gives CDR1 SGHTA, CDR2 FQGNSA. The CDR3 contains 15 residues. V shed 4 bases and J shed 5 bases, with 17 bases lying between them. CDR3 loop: CASSYGGADGETQYF. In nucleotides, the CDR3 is TGTGCCAGCAGCTACGGGGGAGCCGACGGGGAGACCCAGTACTTC. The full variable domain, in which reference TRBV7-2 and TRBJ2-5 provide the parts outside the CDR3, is GAGVSQSPSNKVTEKGKDVELRCDPISGHTALYWYRQSLGQGLEFLIYFQGNSAPDKSGLPSDRFSAERTGGSVSTLTIQRTQQEDSAVYLCASSYGGADGETQYFGPGTRLLVL.

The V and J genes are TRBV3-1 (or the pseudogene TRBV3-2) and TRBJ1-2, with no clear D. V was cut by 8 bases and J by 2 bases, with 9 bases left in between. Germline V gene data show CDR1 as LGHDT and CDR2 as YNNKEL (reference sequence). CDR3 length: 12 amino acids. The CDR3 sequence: CASAAKNYGYTF. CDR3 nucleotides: TGTGCCAGCGCTGCGAAAAACTATGGCTACACCTTC.

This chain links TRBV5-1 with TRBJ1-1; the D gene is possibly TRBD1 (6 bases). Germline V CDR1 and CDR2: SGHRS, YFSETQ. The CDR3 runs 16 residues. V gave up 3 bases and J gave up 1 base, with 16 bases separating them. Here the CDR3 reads CASSSTGNVPNTEAFF. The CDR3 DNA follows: TGCGCCAGCAGCTCTACAGGGAACGTGCCGAACACTGAAGCTTTCTTT.

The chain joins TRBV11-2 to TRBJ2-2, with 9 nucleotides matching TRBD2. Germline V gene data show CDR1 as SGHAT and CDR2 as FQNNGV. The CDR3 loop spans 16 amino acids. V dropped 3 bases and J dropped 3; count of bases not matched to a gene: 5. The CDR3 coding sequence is TGTGCCAGCAGCTTGTGGCTAGCGGGGTACACCGGGGAGCTGTTTTTT. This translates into CASSLWLAGYTGELFF.

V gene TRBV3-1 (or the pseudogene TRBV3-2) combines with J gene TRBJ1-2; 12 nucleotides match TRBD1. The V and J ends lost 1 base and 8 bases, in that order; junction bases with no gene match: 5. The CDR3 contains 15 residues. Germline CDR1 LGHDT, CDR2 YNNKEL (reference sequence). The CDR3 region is CASSQGIGTGGGYTF. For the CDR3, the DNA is TGTGCCAGCAGCCAAGGTATCGGGACAGGGGGCGGCTACACCTTC.